This TCR beta chain is from a study of radiation and T cells in renal cell carcinoma. Turning to the study itself: Nephrectomy followed 15 Gy stereotactic body radiation by 4 weeks.

Time point noted: blood 2 weeks post-SBRT. Documented treatment: 15 Gy SBRT to primary tumor, nephrectomy 4 weeks later. Overall study findings and caveats: From baseline, blood top tumor clonotypes peaked at 2 weeks post-radiation. No pretreatment tumor biopsies were available for baseline clonotypes.

Method: immunoSEQ multiplex PCR; TCRdb's copy keeps in-frame clones and lacks some. In the table there are fewer than 90,000 clones, 70% to 90% of which are singletons. The sample holds one count of this clone. The antigen is unknown. Germline V gene sequence: CDR1 SGHTA, CDR2 FQGNSA. Trimming removed 5 bases at V and 3 bases at J, with 14 bases between. The CDR3 runs to 14 residues. The sample consisted of blood, taken from a patient whose treatment included radiotherapy and nephrectomy. This TCR derives from a woman between 50 and 59 years old with renal cell carcinoma. The chain joins TRBV7-2 to TRBJ2-7; D assignment may be TRBD1 or TRBD2 (5 bases each). The CDR3 sequence: CASSASGRLYEQYF. The CDR3 nucleotides read TGTGCCAGCAGCGCATCGGGACGGCTCTACGAGCAGTACTTC.